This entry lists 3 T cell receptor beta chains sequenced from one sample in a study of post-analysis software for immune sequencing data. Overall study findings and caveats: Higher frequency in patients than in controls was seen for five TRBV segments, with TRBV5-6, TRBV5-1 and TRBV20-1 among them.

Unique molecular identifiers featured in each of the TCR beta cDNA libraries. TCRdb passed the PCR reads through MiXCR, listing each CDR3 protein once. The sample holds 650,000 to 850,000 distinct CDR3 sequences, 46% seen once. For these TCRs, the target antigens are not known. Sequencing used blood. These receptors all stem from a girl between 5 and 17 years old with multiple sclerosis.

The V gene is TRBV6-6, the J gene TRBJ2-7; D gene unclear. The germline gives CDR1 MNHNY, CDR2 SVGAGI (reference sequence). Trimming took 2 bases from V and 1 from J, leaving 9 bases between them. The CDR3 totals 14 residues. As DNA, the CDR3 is TGTGCCAGCAGTTACCAGCAGGTTTCCTACGAGCAGTACTTC. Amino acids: CASSYQQVSYEQYF.

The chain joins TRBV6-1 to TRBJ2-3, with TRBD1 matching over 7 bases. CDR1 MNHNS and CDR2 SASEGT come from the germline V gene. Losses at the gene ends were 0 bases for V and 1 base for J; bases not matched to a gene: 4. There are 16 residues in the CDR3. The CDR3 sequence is CASSEAKGQGTDTQYF. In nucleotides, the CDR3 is TGTGCCAGCAGTGAAGCGAAAGGACAGGGCACAGATACGCAGTATTTT.

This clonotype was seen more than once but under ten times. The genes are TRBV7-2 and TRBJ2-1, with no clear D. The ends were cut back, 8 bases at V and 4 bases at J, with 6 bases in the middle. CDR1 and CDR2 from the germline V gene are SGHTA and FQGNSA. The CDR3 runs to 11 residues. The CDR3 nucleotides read TGTGCCAGCGGGCTATACAATGAGCAGTTCTTC. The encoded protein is CASGLYNEQFF.